The next 17 T cell receptor beta chains were all read from a single sample in a study of T cells after posttransplantation cyclophosphamide. Sequenced by immunoSEQ multiplex PCR; TCRdb stores in-frame clones only, minus some. The table lists around 6,100 clones, more than 95% of them singletons. The sample was memory CD4+ T cells sorted from PBMCs. These receptor sequences come from a man in his forties in good health, CMV-negative, and a related stem cell transplant donor.

The chain is built from TRBV7-9 and TRBJ2-5, with D possibly being TRBD2 (6 bases). The V and J ends lost 0 bases and 3 bases respectively, with 14 bases between them. Germline CDR1 reads SEHNR; CDR2 reads FQNEAQ (reference sequence). This CDR3 comprises 16 residues. The CDR3 DNA reads as TGTGCCAGCAGCTTAGCGCGGTTTAGCGGAGAAGAGACCCAGTACTTC. It yields the protein CASSLARFSGEETQYF.

J is TRBJ2-5 and V is TRBV27; 9 bases match TRBD1. With 5 bases clipped from V and 9 bases from J, the junction kept 7 bases outside the gene matches. CDR3 length equals 13 residues. From germline, CDR1 is MNHEY and CDR2 SMNVEV (reference sequence). CDR3 nucleotides: TGTGCCAGCAGTACAGGGGGCTCGGGGTCCCAGTACTTC. Amino acids: CASSTGGSGSQYF.

The rearrangement uses TRBV7-9 and TRBJ2-4; D is possibly TRBD1 (5 bases). Germline V CDR1 and CDR2: SEHNR, FQNEAQ (reference sequence). The CDR3 is 12 residues long. V lost 3 bases and J 5 bases, leaving 5 bases between the germline ends. CDR3 bases: TGTGCCAGCAGCTTGACAGAAAACATTCAGTACTTC. Its protein is CASSLTENIQYF.

V and J are TRBV29-1 and TRBJ2-2, with unresolved D. Germline CDR1 reads SQVTM; CDR2 reads ANQGSEA. V was shortened by 4 bases and J by 0 bases, with 9 bases between the two germline ends. CDR3 size: 14 residues. In nucleotides, the CDR3 is TGCAGCGTTGCCCCAGAAGCGAACACCGGGGAGCTGTTTTTT. Its translation is CSVAPEANTGELFF.

The J gene is TRBJ2-7, the V gene TRBV7-2; perhaps TRBD2 as D (5 bases). The ends were cut back, 1 base at V and 4 bases at J, with 17 bases in the middle. This CDR3 spans 16 amino acids. Germline values: CDR1 SGHTA, CDR2 FQGNSA. The CDR3 DNA sequence: TGTGCCAGCAGCTTAGTGTCCAGCGGAAAGATTTACGAGCAGTACTTC. This codes for CASSLVSSGKIYEQYF. Complete variable domain (other parts from reference TRBV7-2 and TRBJ2-7): GAGVSQSPSNKVTEKGKDVELRCDPISGHTALYWYRQSLGQGLEFLIYFQGNSAPDKSGLPSDRFSAERTGGSVSTLTIQRTQQEDSAVYLCASSLVSSGKIYEQYFGPGTRLTVT.

The genes are TRBV9 and TRBJ2-5; 11 positions match TRBD1. V dropped 2 bases and J dropped 1; count of bases not matched to a gene: 13. This CDR3 spans 19 amino acids. CDR1 is SGDLS, CDR2 YYNGEE, per germline. The DNA for the CDR3 is TGTGCCAGCAGCGTTTTGGACAGGGGGCCACCTGGCCCCCAAGAGACCCAGTACTTC. This gives the protein CASSVLDRGPPGPQETQYF.

This chain joins TRBV7-2 and TRBJ2-1; 12 bases match TRBD2. Losses at the gene ends were 6 bases for V and 8 bases for J; bases not matched to a gene: 8. Germline V gives CDR1 SGHTA, CDR2 FQGNSA. The CDR3 covers 15 residues. CDR3 nucleotide sequence: TGTGCCAGCAGAGTCACTAGCGGGAGGTCCCATGAGCAGTTCTTC. It yields the protein CASRVTSGRSHEQFF.

The chain carries TRBV5-1 and TRBJ2-3; TRBD2 matches 8 bases. Per the germline V gene, CDR1 is SGHRS and CDR2 is YFSETQ. J lost 2 bases, V lost 4 bases, and 6 bases had no gene match. The CDR3 length is 15 residues. CDR3 loop: CASSRAGVYTDTQYF. In DNA, the CDR3 is TGCGCCAGCAGCCGAGCGGGAGTATACACAGATACGCAGTATTTT.

The rearrangement joins TRBV2 to TRBJ1-4, with D maybe TRBD1 (6 bases). This CDR3 spans 15 amino acids. V was pared by 6 bases and J by 10 bases, with 21 bases between. Germline V lookup: CDR1 SNHLY, CDR2 FYNNEI. CDR3 region: CASRPDGQRRGKLFF. The DNA of the CDR3 is TGTGCCAGCAGGCCAGACGGACAGCGGCGTGGAAAACTGTTTTTT.

This rearrangement joins TRBV19 to TRBJ1-1, with 11 bases aligning to TRBD1. After removal of 5 bases from V and 4 bases from J, the junction contained 3 bases not matched to a gene. This CDR3 is built from 14 residues. Germline V gene lookup returns CDR1 LNHDA and CDR2 SQIVND (reference sequence). Written as DNA, the CDR3 is TGTGCCAGTAGTCCGGGACAGGGGGGCACTGAAGCTTTCTTT. Protein sequence: CASSPGQGGTEAFF.

The J gene is TRBJ2-6, the V gene TRBV7-3; possibly TRBD1 for D (7 bases). Germline CDR1 and CDR2: SGHTA and FQGTGA. V was cut by 5 bases and J by 1 base, with 12 bases left in between. The CDR3 covers 16 residues. CDR3: CASSAGQRSGANVLTF. The CDR3 bases are TGTGCCAGCAGCGCGGGACAGAGATCTGGGGCCAACGTCCTGACTTTC.

The chain couples TRBV2 to TRBJ1-2, with D possibly TRBD1 on 5 matching bases. Germline V gene lookup returns CDR1 SNHLY and CDR2 FYNNEI. The V end was cut by 5 bases, the J end by 2 bases, with 9 bases between. CDR3 length equals 13 residues. Written as DNA, the CDR3 is TGTGCCAGCAGTCCTGACAGCAACTATGGCTACACCTTC. Translation gives CASSPDSNYGYTF.

The chain joins TRBV4-1 to TRBJ2-3; TRBD1 matches 12 bases. The length of the CDR3 is 17 residues. J gave up 5 bases and V 1 base, and 7 bases lay outside the gene matches. Germline-derived CDR1 and CDR2 are MGHRA and YSYEKL. CDR3 protein: CASSQVGRDRGRDTQYF. CDR3 in DNA: TGCGCCAGCAGCCAAGTAGGCCGGGACAGGGGGCGAGATACGCAGTATTTT.

The gene calls are TRBV30 and TRBJ1-3, with 7 bases fitting TRBD1. Per germline, CDR1 GTSNPN and CDR2 SVGIG (reference sequence). This CDR3 has 16 residues. V dropped 2 bases and J dropped 0; count of bases not matched to a gene: 7. This CDR3 reads CAWSSGQTYSGNTIYF. The CDR3 bases are TGTGCCTGGAGTTCGGGACAGACCTACTCTGGAAACACCATATATTTT.

This rearrangement joins TRBV28 to TRBJ1-5; 11 bases agree with TRBD1. The V segment lost 4 bases and the J segment 4 bases; nucleotides outside the gene matches: 9. CDR1 is MDHEN, CDR2 SYDVKM, per germline. The CDR3 totals 17 residues. For the CDR3, the DNA is TGTGCCAGCAGTTCCCCGGGACAGGGGGGAAGGAATCAGCCCCAGCATTTT. Amino acid sequence: CASSSPGQGGRNQPQHF.

The chain employs TRBV6-1 and TRBJ1-4; 7 nucleotides agree with TRBD1. CDR3 length: 13 amino acids. V gave up 4 bases and J gave up 8 bases; unmatched junction bases: 4. CDR1 MNHNS and CDR2 SASEGT come from the germline V gene. In DNA, the CDR3 is TGTGCCAGCAGTGGAGGGACAGAAGAAAAACTGTTTTTT. It specifies CASSGGTEEKLFF.

The gene calls are TRBV23-1 and TRBJ2-7; 9 bases line up with TRBD1. TRBV23-1 is classed as an ORF, of uncertain function. V trimming: 2 bases; J trimming: 3 bases; junction bases outside the gene matches: 11. CDR3 length equals 17 residues. The CDR3 loop reads CASSQETGGSAGYEQYF. Written as DNA, the CDR3 is TGCGCCAGCAGTCAAGAGACAGGGGGTTCGGCTGGCTACGAGCAGTACTTC.